Shown below are 3 T cell receptor beta chains from a single sample sequenced in a study of cytomegalovirus exposure and HLA in healthy donors. Only in-frame clones appear in the TCRdb table, and some are missing; sequencing was by immunoSEQ multiplex PCR. The repertoire holds around 400,000 clones, 80% to 90% seen once, with 0.83% in the top ten. The specimen sequenced was PBMCs. The receptors stem from a woman between 18 and 30 years old in good health and CMV-seronegative.

The chain uses TRBV19 and TRBJ1-2; perhaps TRBD1 as D (5 bases). With 5 bases removed from V and 8 bases from J, the gap between germline ends came to 18 bases. CDR1 LNHDA and CDR2 SQIVND come from the germline V gene (reference sequence). This CDR3 contains 14 residues. In DNA form, the CDR3 reads TGTGCCAGTAGTCATACTAAGACAGCCTGGGGCTACACCTTC. Residues: CASSHTKTAWGYTF.

This clone has a single count. A much larger clone lies a single base off, so this may be a read error. The J gene is TRBJ2-3, the V gene TRBV25-1, with 7 bases matching TRBD2. The CDR3 has 14 residues. The germline V gene has CDR1 MGHDK and CDR2 SYGVNS. The V segment lost 3 bases and the J segment 1 base; nucleotides outside the gene matches: 1. For the CDR3, the DNA is TGTGCCAGCAGTGAGGCGGGGGGCACAGATACGCAGTATTTT. It translates to CASSEAGGTDTQYF.

The gene calls are TRBV2 and TRBJ2-1, with TRBD1 matching over 7 bases. V dropped 6 bases and J dropped 0; count of bases not matched to a gene: 14. The CDR3 extends over 18 amino acids. Germline loops: CDR1 SNHLY, CDR2 FYNNEI. For the CDR3, the DNA is TGTGCCAGCAGGAACCCCTCCGGACAGGCCAGCTCCTACAATGAGCAGTTCTTC. This sequence encodes CASRNPSGQASSYNEQFF.